What follows describes a single TCR beta chain. The antigen it recognizes is unknown. The input lacks base qualities; no much larger clone sits a single base away. Libraries were prepared through multiplex PCR. The instrument given in TCRdb is Illumina HiSeq 4000. To build TCR beta libraries, CDR3 regions were amplified by Arm-PCR using iRepertoire HTBI primers. Gel purification was performed on PCR products prior to sequencing. Regarding the original processing steps: Gene usage analysis of CDR3 amino acid clonotypes used the approximately 62 TRBV and some 15 TRBJ segments found across samples. COPE and FqMerger were used to merge the filtered high-quality paired reads into contigs. BLAST was used to align contigs to IMGT TRBV, TRBD and TRBJ reference genes, with CDR3 defined following IMGT. Any clonotype with a frequency above 0.1% was classified as a highly expanded clone. Shannon entropy was used to measure repertoire diversity, and the Gini coefficient was used to measure V-J evenness. A clonotype found in more than one individual was treated as public. In-frame beta chains were kept once TCRdb had trimmed the public reads at Q25 with fastp and called clones with MiXCR. CDR3 protein duplicates are merged, each entry listing the most common genes and DNA. TCRdb, not the authors, supplied the V and J calls. Here the sample has about 470,000 distinct CDR3 sequences; under 15% occur a single time. The leading ten clones occupy around 15% of the sample.

The sample originates from a study of regulatory T cells in long-lasting Graves disease (TCRdb year 2021). Study-wide context: Patients with newly diagnosed Graves' disease had been on antithyroid drugs for under 3 months. A total of around 35 samples underwent TCR sequencing, from some 13 patients with persistent Graves' disease and around 20 patients with newly diagnosed Graves' disease. This study used TCR sequencing and RNA sequencing of peripheral blood to compare persistent Graves' disease patients against newly diagnosed Graves' disease patients. The study was registered as a clinical trial and conducted in China.

The time point label for this specimen denotes: newly diagnosed GD, antithyroid drugs for less than 3 months. For both TCR sequencing and RNA sequencing, RNA was extracted from PBMCs using TRIzol. Graves' disease was diagnosed according to American Thyroid Association guidelines. Patients for the study were recruited at an endocrinology department in Xi'an, China. From each patient, about 8.9 milliliters of peripheral blood was collected into an EDTA anticoagulant tube. Ficoll Paque Plus density gradient separation was used to isolate PBMCs, and no further T cell sorting was done. An Agilent 2100 Bioanalyzer and agarose gel were used to check RNA quality, and a NanoDrop 2000 was used to measure RNA concentration. The CDR3 has 13 amino acids, counting the end cysteine and phenylalanine. CDR3 DNA is the only sequence kept; it has 39 bases, read in frame from the first base. A distance of 11 bases separates the germline ends of V and J, which lose 2 bases and 4 bases respectively. The germline V gene (reference sequence) specifies GTSNPN as CDR1 and SVGIG as CDR2.

What the research found in general, with its limitations: Only peripheral blood was studied, because thyroid tissue, the primary lesion, was inaccessible. Patients with persistent disease shared more public clonotypes (about 2,500) than newly diagnosed patients did (966). Preferential use of TRBV28, TRBJ1-2 and TRBJ2-5 was observed in persistent disease, whereas TRBV20-1 and TRBJ2-1 were favored in newly diagnosed disease. The small sample size was acknowledged by the authors as a limitation that may reduce accuracy. Persistent Graves' disease patients showed lower TCR Shannon entropy and fewer highly expanded clones than newly diagnosed patients, suggesting clonal expansion. Only the TCR beta chain was sequenced and analyzed.

This sample was also put to use in a study of T cells in Graves' hyperthyroidism and ophthalmopathy. As described in the second report: Graves' hyperthyroidism was defined as stable when no progression to ophthalmopathy occurred over 18 months of follow-up. Hyperthyroidism patients were aged 18 to 65 years and newly diagnosed, with disease duration of less than 2 months. The study excluded patients with uncontrolled infections, other autoimmune diseases, pregnancy or lactation. Diagnoses were established on the basis of clinical symptoms, serum thyroxine and TRAb, thyroid ultrasound, and orbital computed tomography. A first-round RT-PCR of the TCR CDR3 used the HTBI primer set with the Qiagen OneStep RT-PCR kit. Blood samples also contained most of the expanded thyroid clonotypes (frequency above 0.001), which suggests that blood repertoires may reflect thyroid immune responses. In cross-validation, a model built on a 13 V-J signature told ophthalmopathy apart from stable hyperthyroidism with 87.88% sensitivity and about 81% specificity, and in testing the same model reached 80%/75%. In validation, progression to ophthalmopathy was predicted by the model with 70.59% sensitivity and 72.22% specificity, a median of 6.5 months before onset. To identify distinguishing TCR V-J signatures, a discovery cohort of roughly 100 patients was used, comprising 40 to 45 with Graves' ophthalmopathy and approximately 58 with stable Graves' hyperthyroidism. An independent validation cohort of 18 to 20 hyperthyroidism patients and approximately 15 patients who later progressed to ophthalmopathy tested prospective prediction of ophthalmopathy. The approximately 98 discovery patients were randomly divided into training and test sets at a 7:3 ratio. Thyroid tissue and blood T-cell repertoires from about 6 Graves' hyperthyroidism patients were also compared in the study. Once sampling was done, hyperthyroidism patients were given methimazole at a starting dose of 30 mg daily, whereas ophthalmopathy patients were given high-dose intravenous methylprednisolone. The libraries were constructed in a second round of multiplex PCR and then size-selected and purified. Sequencing of the libraries was done on an Illumina HiSeq2000 using paired-end 100 bp reads. Raw data were processed with SOAPnuke, discarding reads with adapters, uncalled bases, mean Phred below 15, or no exact constant-primer or identifier match. COPE v1.2.5 was used to merge high-quality paired reads, and clonotypes were defined as unique nucleotide sequences. MiTCR v1.1 was used to align the clonotypes against IMGT TRBV, TRBD and TRBJ reference segments. Only V-J combinations with frequency above 0.0001, covering about 99% of repertoires, were analysed. The TCS score was defined as F50 (clonal expansion) divided by E x V (chaos), with BLOSUM62-based TCRdist calculated between CDR3 peptides within each V-J. Welch's t-statistics and random forest reduced 500 to 550 V-J features to about 13, which were used in a naive Bayes classifier (R e1071). Sample size was not statistically predetermined, and investigators were not blinded to group allocation. The paper reports TCR Vbeta CDR3 sequencing of roughly 140 peripheral blood samples: 40 or so ophthalmopathy, 75 to 80 hyperthyroidism and around 17 progressor patients.

The sample was peripheral blood mononuclear cells (PBMCs), taken at new diagnosis, from a patient treated with antithyroid drugs. This clonotype was obtained from a woman aged 25 to 45 with Graves disease. Donor details come from another sample of the same person, matched by shared clones. The chain couples TRBV30 to TRBJ1-2; a weak D assignment points to TRBD1 (6 bases agree). In nucleotides, the sequence is TGTGCCTGGAGTATAGTACAGGGCTATGGCTACACCTTC. It specifies CAWSIVQGYGYTF.